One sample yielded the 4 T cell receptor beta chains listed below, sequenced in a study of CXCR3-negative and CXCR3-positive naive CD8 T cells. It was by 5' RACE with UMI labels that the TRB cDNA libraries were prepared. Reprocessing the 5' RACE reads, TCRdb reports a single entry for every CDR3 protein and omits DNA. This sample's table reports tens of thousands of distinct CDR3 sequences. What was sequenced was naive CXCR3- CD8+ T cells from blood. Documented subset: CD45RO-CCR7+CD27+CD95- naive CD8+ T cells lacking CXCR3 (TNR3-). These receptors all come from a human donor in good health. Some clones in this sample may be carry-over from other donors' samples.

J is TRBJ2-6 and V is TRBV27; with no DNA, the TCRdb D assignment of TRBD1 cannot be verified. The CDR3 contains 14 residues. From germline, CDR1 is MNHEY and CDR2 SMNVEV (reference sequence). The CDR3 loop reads CASSGGNGANVLTF.

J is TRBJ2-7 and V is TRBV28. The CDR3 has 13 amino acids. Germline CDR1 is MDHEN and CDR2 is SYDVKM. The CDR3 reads CASSLWASYEQYF.

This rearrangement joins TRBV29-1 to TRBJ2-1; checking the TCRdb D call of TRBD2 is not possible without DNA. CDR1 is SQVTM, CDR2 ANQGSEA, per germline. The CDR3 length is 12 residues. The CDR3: CSVDPPAGEQFF.

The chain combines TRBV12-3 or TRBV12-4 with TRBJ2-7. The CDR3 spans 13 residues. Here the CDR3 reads CASSLGQLYEQYF.